This T cell receptor beta chain was retrieved from a study of identical twins. This clonotype has ten or more counts. What it binds is unknown. Template switching created a universal primer site, and the cDNA included unique molecular identifiers. TCRdb redid the calling of the 5' RACE reads with MiXCR, one entry per CDR3 protein. The repertoire holds about 570,000 distinct CDR3 sequences, with more than 9% as singletons. Germline assignment: CDR1 DFQATT and CDR2 SNEGSKA (reference sequence). This CDR3 spans 13 amino acids. J lost 6 bases, V lost 3 bases, and 5 bases had no gene match. Study results and caveats: Fewer insertions marked abundant cord blood beta clonotypes; young adult naive trended weakly, memory not at all. Invariant MAIT and iNKT cells may have partly biased zero-insertion analyses.

Healthy Caucasian donors formed the entire cohort. These data also featured in a second study, about yellow fever vaccine responses in identical twins.

The gene calls are TRBV20-1 and TRBJ1-5, with 7 bases fitting TRBD1. The TCR was taken from a woman in her late teens or twenties in good health. The sample taken for sequencing was PBMCs. The CDR3, as DNA: TGCAGTGCTAGTCAGGGGGTAGCTCAGCCCCAGCATTTT. It encodes CSASQGVAQPQHF.